What follows are 29 T cell receptor beta chains derived from one specimen sequenced in a study of cytomegalovirus exposure and HLA in healthy donors. This PCR relied on a set of 60 Vbeta primers and 13 Jbeta primers. TCRdb keeps only in-frame clones here, not all; method: immunoSEQ multiplex PCR. The data hold fewer than 200,000 clones, with around 86% observed a single time. The sequenced sample consisted of PBMCs. The receptors stem from a man in his fifties in good health and CMV-seronegative.

V and J are TRBV13 and TRBJ2-1; 8 bases line up with TRBD2. Germline V gives CDR1 PRHDT, CDR2 FYEKMQ (reference sequence). The CDR3 covers 16 residues. The trim removed 4 bases at V and 4 bases at J, leaving 9 bases unmatched. The CDR3 loop reads CASSSSLGTRYNEQFF. In nucleotides, the CDR3 is TGTGCCAGCAGCTCCTCCCTTGGGACTAGGTACAATGAGCAGTTCTTC.

The chain carries TRBV14 and TRBJ2-3; TRBD2 matches at 7 bases. Germline loops: CDR1 SGHDN, CDR2 FVKESK. V lost 2 bases, J lost 6 bases, and 11 bases stayed unmatched. CDR3 length: 16 amino acids. Here the CDR3 DNA reads TGTGCCAGCAGCCAATACCGGACTAGGGTGGGGGATACGCAGTATTTT. Translated, it gives CASSQYRTRVGDTQYF. Complete variable domain (other parts from reference TRBV14 and TRBJ2-3): EAGVTQFPSHSVIEKGQTVTLRCDPISGHDNLYWYRRVMGKEIKFLLHFVKESKQDESGMPNNRFLAERTGGTYSTLKVQPAELEDSGVYFCASSQYRTRVGDTQYFGPGTRLTVL.

The V and J genes are TRBV27 and TRBJ2-1, with unresolved D. The ends were cut back, 3 bases at V and 1 base at J, with 13 bases in the middle. The CDR3 has 16 residues. The germline V gene has CDR1 MNHEY and CDR2 SMNVEV (reference sequence). The CDR3 DNA reads TGTGCCAGCAGTTTGTCTGGAAGCAGGTCCTACAATGAGCAGTTCTTC. Its protein is CASSLSGSRSYNEQFF.

The J gene is TRBJ1-2, the V gene TRBV19; unclear D gene. In germline, CDR1 is LNHDA, CDR2 SQIVND (reference sequence). Trimming removed 4 bases at V and 2 bases at J, with 11 bases between. This CDR3 has 14 amino acids. The CDR3: CASSTTPLNYGYTF. The DNA of the CDR3 is TGTGCCAGTAGTACGACACCCTTGAACTATGGCTACACCTTC.

The rearrangement links TRBV5-1 to TRBJ2-1, with 7 bases lining up with TRBD2. The CDR3 sequence is 16 residues long. Germline-derived CDR1 and CDR2 are SGHRS and YFSETQ. V shed 0 bases and J 7 bases; nucleotides not matched to a gene: 10. DNA of the CDR3: TGCGCCAGCAGCTTGGCCGAGTCGTCCGGGAGGAATGAGCAGTTCTTC. It encodes CASSLAESSGRNEQFF.

This clone was seen a handful of times. The rearrangement joins TRBV7-8 to TRBJ2-6, with 9 bases lining up with TRBD1. Germline lookup yields CDR1 SGHVS and CDR2 FQNEAQ. V was pared by 5 bases and J by 0 bases, with 8 bases of the junction left unmatched. The length of the CDR3 is 18 residues. Here the CDR3 reads CASSLRPGQGSGANVLTF. The CDR3 nucleotides read TGTGCCAGCAGCCTGCGTCCGGGACAGGGCTCTGGGGCCAACGTCCTGACTTTC.

The chain uses TRBV6-5 and TRBJ2-7; D might be TRBD1 (6 bases). The length of the CDR3 is 15 residues. Trimming took off 4 bases at V and 4 bases at J, with 17 bases between the two ends. Germline assignment: CDR1 MNHEY and CDR2 SVGAGI. Here the CDR3 DNA reads TGTGCCAGCAGTTTGTACGCGAGACAGGCGTACGAGCAGTACTTC. Protein sequence: CASSLYARQAYEQYF.

V usage is TRBV19 and J usage is TRBJ1-6; 9 bases align to TRBD1. The CDR3 contains 15 residues. The V segment lost 8 bases and the J segment 7 bases; nucleotides outside the gene matches: 9. Germline-derived CDR1 and CDR2 are LNHDA and SQIVND (reference sequence). The CDR3 reads CASGGQGRGNSPLHF. The CDR3 DNA reads TGTGCCAGTGGGGGACAGGGACGTGGGAATTCACCCCTCCACTTT.

The CDR3 region has the DNA TGCGCCAGCAGCTTGACAGGGAACACTGAAGCTTTCTTT. This encodes CASSLTGNTEAFF. This chain uses TRBV5-1 with TRBJ1-1; D is possibly TRBD1 (5 bases). V was shortened by 1 base and J by 1 base, with 5 bases between the two germline ends. There are 13 residues in the CDR3. Germline values: CDR1 SGHRS, CDR2 YFSETQ.

The chain uses TRBV7-8 and TRBJ2-1, with 7 bases identical to TRBD2. The CDR3 extends over 13 amino acids. V shed 3 bases and J 7 bases; nucleotides not matched to a gene: 3. CDR1 and CDR2 from the germline V gene are SGHVS and FQNEAQ. CDR3 nucleotides: TGTGCCAGCAGCTTCGGGGAGGGTAATGAGCAGTTCTTC. Amino acids: CASSFGEGNEQFF.

The chain links TRBV30 to TRBJ1-5; tentatively, D is TRBD1 (5 bases). Germline lookup yields CDR1 GTSNPN and CDR2 SVGIG (reference sequence). This CDR3 is built from 13 residues. V was pared by 3 bases and J by 1 base, with 7 bases between. The CDR3 coding sequence is TGTGCCTGGAGCGGGGGAAGCAATCAGCCCCAGCATTTT. Its translation: CAWSGGSNQPQHF.

The chain recombines TRBV4-3 with TRBJ2-1; TRBD2 aligns across 9 bases. CDR3 length equals 16 residues. Germline CDR1 LGHNA, CDR2 YSLEER. V dropped 0 bases and J dropped 8; count of bases not matched to a gene: 8. The CDR3: CASSQDMAGGPDEQFF. CDR3 in DNA: TGCGCCAGCAGCCAAGATATGGCGGGAGGGCCAGATGAGCAGTTCTTC.

The chain carries TRBV28 and TRBJ2-2; 9 bases line up with TRBD2. The CDR3 totals 15 residues. Trimming at V came to 3 bases and at J to 7 bases, leaving 6 bases not matched to a gene. Per the germline V gene, CDR1 is MDHEN and CDR2 is SYDVKM. The CDR3 reads CASSLSSGSVGELFF. The DNA of the CDR3 is TGTGCCAGCAGTTTGAGTAGCGGGAGCGTCGGGGAGCTGTTTTTT.

This clone was recorded a few times. V gene TRBV7-2 combines with J gene TRBJ2-7, with 9 bases lining up with TRBD2. Germline trimming cut 1 base from V and 7 bases from J; bases unmatched to any gene: 20. Germline-derived CDR1 and CDR2 are SGHTA and FQGNSA. The CDR3 is made up of 19 amino acids. The CDR3, as DNA: TGTGCCAGCAGCTTAGATGGCACCCGGGCAGCGGGAGGAACCAGGGAGCAGTACTTC. This codes for CASSLDGTRAAGGTREQYF.

The chain recombines TRBV18 with TRBJ2-3; perhaps TRBD1 as D (5 bases). Trimming removed 2 bases from V and 6 bases from J, with 6 bases in between. This CDR3 has 12 amino acids. Germline-derived CDR1 and CDR2 are KGHSH and LQKENI. CDR3 amino acids: CASSPKGDTQYF. The DNA for the CDR3 is TGTGCCAGCTCACCAAAGGGGGATACGCAGTATTTT.

Written as DNA, the CDR3 is TGTGCCAGCAGCGGAGGCCGGCAGCTAGCGGGGTACACAGATACGCAGTATTTT. Its protein is CASSGGRQLAGYTDTQYF. The chain links TRBV9 to TRBJ2-3, with TRBD2 identical over 9 bases. CDR1 is SGDLS and CDR2 is YYNGEE in the germline V gene. This CDR3 has 18 residues. Trimming cost V 3 bases and J 2 bases; bases outside gene matches: 13.

V is TRBV6-1 and J is TRBJ1-4; 7 nucleotides align to TRBD1. V lost 6 bases and J lost 6; bases outside the gene matches: 7. This CDR3 has 14 residues. Germline V gene data show CDR1 as MNHNS and CDR2 as SASEGT. CDR3 amino acids: CASRPGQDYEKLFF. The CDR3 DNA sequence: TGTGCCAGCAGACCAGGACAGGATTATGAAAAACTGTTTTTT.

V and J are TRBV20-1 and TRBJ2-7; a weak D match, TRBD2 (5 bases). CDR3 length: 11 amino acids. Germline V gene sequence: CDR1 DFQATT, CDR2 SNEGSKA (reference sequence). V shed 6 bases and J shed 7 bases, with 13 bases lying between them. The CDR3 nucleotides are TGCAGTGCGCCAGCGCGGAGGGAGCAGTACTTC. This sequence encodes CSAPARREQYF.

The chain uses TRBV28 and TRBJ1-2; 8 nucleotides align to TRBD1. The germline CDR1 and CDR2 sequences are MDHEN and SYDVKM. The CDR3 is 16 residues long. V was pared by 4 bases and J by 4 bases, with 11 bases of the junction left unmatched. The chain's CDR3 is CASSSRQGFIGYGYTF. DNA for the CDR3: TGTGCCAGCAGTTCTAGACAGGGGTTCATAGGCTATGGCTACACCTTC.

The chain carries TRBV5-1 and TRBJ1-4; perhaps TRBD1 as D (6 bases). Trimming removed 4 bases at V and 7 bases at J, with 20 bases between. Germline lookup yields CDR1 SGHRS and CDR2 YFSETQ. The CDR3 length is 16 residues. Written as DNA, the CDR3 is TGCGCCAGCAGCCGAAGGGGGGGGGCAGGAATTGAAAAACTGTTTTTT. Encoded protein: CASSRRGGAGIEKLFF.

This clone was seen more than once but under ten times. The chain couples TRBV29-1 to TRBJ1-3; D remains unclear. The germline V gene has CDR1 SQVTM and CDR2 ANQGSEA. The CDR3 has 12 amino acids. The V end lost 1 base, the J end lost 2 bases, and 3 bases lay between the germline ends. The CDR3 nucleotides are TGCAGCGTTGAAGGTACTGGAAACACCATATATTTT. Translating gives CSVEGTGNTIYF.

This clone came up once. The chain links TRBV4-3 to TRBJ2-2; 8 bases fit TRBD2. The V gene end was trimmed by 3 bases and the J gene end by 6 bases; junction bases not matched to a gene: 3. CDR3 length equals 14 residues. Germline lookup yields CDR1 LGHNA and CDR2 YSLEER. CDR3 protein: CASSQTGLAGELFF. CDR3 nucleotide sequence: TGCGCCAGCAGCCAGACGGGACTAGCCGGGGAGCTGTTTTTT.

The chain carries TRBV28 and TRBJ2-5; TRBD2 agrees at 7 bases. Germline V gives CDR1 MDHEN, CDR2 SYDVKM. The trim removed 7 bases at V and 2 bases at J, leaving 7 bases unmatched. The CDR3 spans 14 residues. For the CDR3, the DNA is TGTGCCAGCAAACCGGGAGGCCCACAAGAGACCCAGTACTTC. Translating gives CASKPGGPQETQYF.

This chain connects TRBV7-2 to TRBJ1-2; no clear D gene. Trimming pared 0 bases from V and 7 bases from J, leaving 12 bases between. This CDR3 spans 14 amino acids. CDR1 is SGHTA and CDR2 is FQGNSA in the germline V gene. CDR3 sequence (DNA): TGTGCCAGCAGCTTAGCGCACGGAGGGCCTGGCTACACCTTC. Protein sequence: CASSLAHGGPGYTF. Using reference TRBV7-2 and TRBJ1-2 for the parts outside the CDR3, the full variable domain is GAGVSQSPSNKVTEKGKDVELRCDPISGHTALYWYRQSLGQGLEFLIYFQGNSAPDKSGLPSDRFSAERTGGSVSTLTIQRTQQEDSAVYLCASSLAHGGPGYTFGSGTRLTVV.

The gene calls are TRBV19 and TRBJ2-1; the match to TRBD2 covers 7 bases. This CDR3 has 17 residues. CDR1 is LNHDA, CDR2 SQIVND, per germline (reference sequence). V lost 3 bases to trimming and J lost 2 bases; unmatched junction nucleotides: 10. CDR3 amino acids: CASSIGRRLAAYNEQFF. CDR3 nucleotides: TGTGCCAGTAGTATCGGCCGGCGTCTAGCGGCCTACAATGAGCAGTTCTTC.

The CDR3 DNA reads TGTGCCAGCTCAGTACAGGGACCCGAGCAGTACTTC. This gives the protein CASSVQGPEQYF. V and J are TRBV18 and TRBJ2-7, with D possibly TRBD1 on 6 matching bases. Germline-derived CDR1 and CDR2 are KGHSH and LQKENI. CDR3 length: 12 amino acids. The V end lost 5 bases, the J end lost 6 bases, and 11 bases lay between the germline ends.

This clone has more than one count but fewer than ten. The chain employs TRBV27 and TRBJ1-1; D may be TRBD1 (5 bases). In germline, CDR1 is MNHEY, CDR2 SMNVEV (reference sequence). The CDR3 has 14 amino acids. V was cut by 7 bases and J by 4 bases, with 16 bases left in between. The CDR3 DNA reads TGTGCCAGCATCCCGGCGGGGCTCCCCACTGAAGCTTTCTTT. Protein: CASIPAGLPTEAFF.

The chain carries TRBV7-9 and TRBJ2-5, with 11 bases fitting TRBD2. V trimming: 5 bases; J trimming: 6 bases; junction bases outside the gene matches: 8. Per the germline V gene, CDR1 is SEHNR and CDR2 is FQNEAQ (reference sequence). There are 15 residues in the CDR3. The CDR3: CASSLDSGREKTQYF. The CDR3 DNA reads TGTGCCAGCAGCCTGGATAGCGGGAGGGAAAAGACCCAGTACTTC. The full variable domain, with the rest looked up from reference TRBV7-9 and TRBJ2-5, is DTGVSQNPRHKITKRGQNVTFRCDPISEHNRLYWYRQTLGQGPEFLTYFQNEAQLEKSRLLSDRFSAERPKGSFSTLEIQRTEQGDSAMYLCASSLDSGREKTQYFGPGTRLLVL.

CDR3 amino acids: CATSRILQGGYGYTF. The CDR3 nucleotides read TGTGCCACCAGCAGAATCCTACAGGGTGGCTATGGCTACACCTTC. The chain joins TRBV15 to TRBJ1-2; possibly TRBD1 for D (6 bases). Trimming pared 2 bases from V and 4 bases from J, leaving 14 bases between. Germline lookup yields CDR1 LNHNV and CDR2 YYDKDF (reference sequence). The CDR3 is made up of 15 amino acids.